A single sample is the source of the 32 T cell receptor beta chains below, sequenced in a study of blood T cells in healthy people across ages. A second PCR of roughly 6 to 12 cycles used a sample-barcoded 5' primer and a J-beta primer mix. TCRdb re-called the 5' RACE reads through MiXCR, storing one row per CDR3 protein. The sample lists roughly 680,000 distinct CDR3 sequences, more than 40% occurring once. The specimen was blood. The receptors were sampled from a woman aged 60-75 years in good health.

V and J are TRBV15 and TRBJ1-1; tentatively, D is TRBD1 (6 bases). V gave up 2 bases and J gave up 0 bases, with 13 bases separating them. There are 16 residues in the CDR3. CDR1 and CDR2 from the germline V gene are LNHNV and YYDKDF (reference sequence). CDR3 amino acids: CATSRPEGGLNTEAFF. For the CDR3, the DNA is TGTGCCACCAGCAGACCCGAGGGGGGTCTGAACACTGAAGCTTTCTTT.

Here the CDR3 reads CASSPGVNSDEQFF. The CDR3 nucleotides are TGTGCCAGCTCACCGGGGGTTAACAGTGATGAGCAGTTCTTC. The chain couples TRBV18 to TRBJ2-1, with D perhaps being TRBD1 or TRBD2 (5 bases each). In germline, CDR1 is KGHSH, CDR2 LQKENI. V gave up 3 bases and J gave up 8 bases, with 14 bases separating them. The CDR3 is 14 amino acids. Together with reference TRBV18 and TRBJ2-1, the CDR3 gives the full variable domain: NAGVMQNPRHLVRRRGQEARLRCSPMKGHSHVYWYRQLPEEGLKFMVYLQKENIIDESGMPKERFSAEFPKEGPSILRIQQVVRGDSAAYFCASSPGVNSDEQFFGPGTRLTVL.

The rearrangement joins TRBV7-2 to TRBJ1-2, with 8 positions matching TRBD1. The CDR3 runs 15 residues. Germline values: CDR1 SGHTA, CDR2 FQGNSA. The V segment lost 5 bases and the J segment 0 bases; nucleotides outside the gene matches: 5. The CDR3 protein is CASSVQGAANYGYTF. The CDR3 DNA is TGTGCCAGCAGCGTGCAGGGGGCAGCTAACTATGGCTACACCTTC.

The chain combines TRBV24-1 with TRBJ2-3, with no clear D. Germline V CDR1 and CDR2: KGHDR, SFDVKD. This CDR3 spans 11 amino acids. V dropped 5 bases and J dropped 6 bases, with 5 bases sitting between them. CDR3 region: CATSVRDTQYF. The CDR3, as DNA: TGTGCCACCAGTGTCCGGGATACGCAGTATTTT.

Only a few counts were recorded for this clonotype. The chain couples TRBV7-9 to TRBJ2-1, with 7 bases lining up with TRBD2. CDR1 SEHNR and CDR2 FQNEAQ come from the germline V gene (reference sequence). The ends lost 10 bases at V and 9 bases at J; junction bases unmatched: 15. The CDR3 extends over 14 amino acids. DNA of the CDR3: TGTGCCACCTCTCGGACTAGTCCCTTGGGTGAGCAGTTCTTC. Translation gives CATSRTSPLGEQFF.

The V and J genes are TRBV6-5 and TRBJ2-1, with no clear D. The CDR3 length is 11 residues. Trimming cost V 3 bases and J 10 bases, with 7 bases left between them. CDR1 is MNHEY, CDR2 SVGAGI, per germline. CDR3 residues: CASSYEAEQFF. In nucleotides, the CDR3 is TGTGCCAGCAGTTATGAAGCGGAGCAGTTCTTC.

V is TRBV27 and J is TRBJ1-5, with TRBD1 matching 9 bases. The V gene end was trimmed by 6 bases and the J gene end by 3 bases; junction bases not matched to a gene: 3. Germline CDR1 MNHEY, CDR2 SMNVEV (reference sequence). The length of the CDR3 is 14 residues. The CDR3 sequence is CASRGTGYNQPQHF. The CDR3 DNA reads TGTGCCAGCAGAGGGACAGGGTACAATCAGCCCCAGCATTTT.

To note about this clonotype: One end of the junction does not line up with germline, which may come from a read error. The DNA of the CDR3 is TGTGCCAGCAGCCCTTCGGTGGCGGGTGGGTCCTACGGGCAGTACTTC. The encoded protein is CASSPSVAGGSYGQYF. The chain uses TRBV4-2 and TRBJ2-7; TRBD2 is a possible D gene (5 bases). The CDR3 spans 16 residues. The germline CDR1 and CDR2 sequences are LGHNA and YNFKEQ.

This sequence joins TRBV20-1 and TRBJ1-2; TRBD1 agrees at 9 bases. This CDR3 region has 12 residues. Germline V gene lookup returns CDR1 DFQATT and CDR2 SNEGSKA (reference sequence). The ends lost 6 bases at V and 8 bases at J; junction bases unmatched: 7. The CDR3 spells CSANRGLYGYTF. For the CDR3, the DNA is TGCAGTGCCAACAGGGGGCTGTACGGCTACACCTTC.

The rearrangement uses TRBV5-1 and TRBJ1-1, with TRBD1 as a possible D gene (5 bases). The germline V gene encodes CDR1 SGHRS and CDR2 YFSETQ. This CDR3 has 14 residues. Trimming took 5 bases from V and 0 from J, leaving 11 bases between them. The CDR3 is CASRQAGMNTEAFF. The CDR3 DNA reads as TGCGCCAGCAGGCAAGCAGGGATGAACACTGAAGCTTTCTTT.

The chain recombines TRBV7-2 with TRBJ1-2, with unresolved D. Trimming shortened V by 4 bases and J by 4 bases, and 10 bases separated the two germline ends. Germline V gives CDR1 SGHTA, CDR2 FQGNSA. This CDR3 has 13 amino acids. CDR3 loop: CASSSGPGYGYTF. The CDR3, as DNA: TGTGCCAGCAGCTCCGGGCCTGGCTATGGCTACACCTTC.

This chain joins TRBV4-3 and TRBJ2-1; D remains ambiguous. Trimming removed 1 base from V and 2 bases from J, with 12 bases in between. The CDR3 extends over 16 amino acids. Germline CDR1 reads LGHNA; CDR2 reads YSLEER. The CDR3 here is CASSQVGGGTYNEQFF. In DNA form, the CDR3 reads TGCGCCAGCAGCCAAGTTGGTGGCGGTACCTACAATGAGCAGTTCTTC.

The chain carries TRBV6-2 or TRBV6-3 and TRBJ2-3, with 8 bases lining up with TRBD2. The trim removed 6 bases at V and 6 bases at J, leaving 11 bases unmatched. Germline V gene data show CDR1 as MNHEY and CDR2 as SVGEGT. The CDR3 is made up of 15 amino acids. The DNA of the CDR3 is TGTGCCAGCAGGGGCACGGGGGGGCCGTTGGATACGCAGTATTTT. This translates into CASRGTGGPLDTQYF.

This clonotype was picked up a small number of times. J is TRBJ1-1 and V is TRBV21-1; TRBD1 is taken as the D call from the table, unchecked against the DNA. TRBV21-1 is a pseudogene segment. CDR3 length equals 16 residues. CDR3 in amino acids: CASSKVEDRPYTEAFF. CDR3 nucleotides: TGTGCCAGCAGCAAAGTCGAGGACAGACCCTACACTGAAGCTTTCTTT.

This clonotype has just a few counts. The chain is built from TRBV6-2 or TRBV6-3 and TRBJ2-1, with 8 bases lining up with TRBD1. Germline trimming cut 5 bases from V and 3 bases from J; bases unmatched to any gene: 6. The CDR3 extends over 15 amino acids. The germline V gene has CDR1 MNHEY and CDR2 SVGEGT. As DNA, the CDR3 is TGTGCCAGCAGTCCCACAGGGGGTAACTACAATGAGCAGTTCTTC. Protein sequence: CASSPTGGNYNEQFF.

This clonotype turned up a few times. The chain links TRBV7-8 to TRBJ1-5; 10 bases align to TRBD1. This CDR3 contains 16 residues. The germline CDR1 and CDR2 sequences are SGHVS and FQNEAQ. The V segment lost 5 bases and the J segment 6 bases; nucleotides outside the gene matches: 10. The CDR3 sequence is CASSVLPGQGFQPQHF. CDR3 in DNA: TGTGCCAGCAGCGTCTTGCCGGGACAGGGGTTTCAGCCCCAGCATTTT.

This clonotype was recorded a few times. The chain employs TRBV6-6 and TRBJ2-7; 7 bases map to TRBD2. Germline values: CDR1 MNHNY, CDR2 SVGAGI (reference sequence). The CDR3 is 14 amino acids. J was trimmed by 4 bases and V by 7 bases; bases with no gene match: 10. This CDR3 is CASTPGLAAYEQYF. DNA of the CDR3: TGTGCCAGCACCCCAGGGCTAGCGGCATACGAGCAGTACTTC.

CDR3 DNA sequence: TGTGCCAGCAGCGAGACTAGCGATCAAGAGACCCAGTACTTC. Its protein is CASSETSDQETQYF. This sequence joins TRBV7-2 and TRBJ2-5; TRBD2 agrees at 8 bases. V lost 5 bases to trimming and J lost 2 bases; unmatched junction nucleotides: 4. CDR3 length: 14 residues. CDR1 SGHTA and CDR2 FQGNSA come from the germline V gene.

The rearrangement links TRBV9 to TRBJ1-2; D ambiguous. V was cut by 0 bases and J by 0 bases, with 6 bases left in between. CDR3 length equals 14 residues. Germline CDR1 SGDLS, CDR2 YYNGEE. CDR3 residues: CASSVVESNYGYTF. The CDR3 DNA reads as TGTGCCAGCAGCGTAGTGGAATCTAACTATGGCTACACCTTC.

In DNA, the CDR3 is TGTGCCAGCAGCTCTGTTCGCGAGCAGTACTTC. Its protein product is CASSSVREQYF. The chain has TRBV7-2 and TRBJ2-7, with no clear D. The CDR3 runs 11 residues. From germline, CDR1 is SGHTA and CDR2 FQGNSA. V was clipped by 4 bases and J by 6 bases, with 7 bases between them.

The chain links TRBV24-1 to TRBJ2-3; no firm D call. The CDR3 length is 14 residues. Germline-derived CDR1 and CDR2 are KGHDR and SFDVKD. V dropped 5 bases and J dropped 2 bases, with 10 bases sitting between them. CDR3 residues: CATSADKITDTQYF. The CDR3 nucleotides read TGTGCCACCAGTGCCGATAAAATCACAGATACGCAGTATTTT.

The chain has TRBV7-9 and TRBJ2-3; TRBD2 matches at 14 bases. V was pared by 5 bases and J by 4 bases, with 5 bases of the junction left unmatched. Germline CDR1 SEHNR, CDR2 FQNEAQ (reference sequence). The CDR3 loop spans 16 amino acids. CDR3 coding DNA: TGTGCCAGCAGCGAAGGGACTAGCGGGAGCTCAGATACGCAGTATTTT. It codes for CASSEGTSGSSDTQYF.

Notes on this clonotype: Possible read error: a much larger clone is one base away. The J gene is TRBJ2-7, the V gene TRBV7-2; a weak D match, TRBD1 (6 bases). CDR3 size: 15 residues. V was cut by 5 bases and J by 3 bases, with 17 bases left in between. Germline CDR1 reads SGHTA; CDR2 reads FQGNSA. Here the CDR3 reads CASSLTRGVNYEQYF. The CDR3 region has the DNA TGTGCCAGCAGCCTTACCAGGGGTGTGAACTACGAGCAGTACTTC.

Concerning this clonotype itself: Compared with germline, one end of the junction differs, possibly owing to a read error. CDR3 in DNA: TGTGCCACCAGTAATTTTAACTTCTACGAGCAGTACTTC. Translation: CATSNFNFYEQYF. V gene TRBV24-1 combines with J gene TRBJ2-5; D is unclear. The J call may be mistaken, given a closer DNA end match to TRBJ2-7. CDR3 length: 13 amino acids. Germline assignment: CDR1 KGHDR and CDR2 SFDVKD.

The chain recombines TRBV20-1 with TRBJ2-1; 7 bases align to TRBD2. The CDR3 runs 16 residues. Germline V gene lookup returns CDR1 DFQATT and CDR2 SNEGSKA (reference sequence). With V trimmed by 0 bases and J by 0 bases, 5 bases remained unmatched. For the CDR3, the DNA is TGCAGTGCTAGAGAGCCTAGCGGATTCTCCTACAATGAGCAGTTCTTC. Amino acids: CSAREPSGFSYNEQFF.

V and J are TRBV4-2 and TRBJ2-7, with D possibly matching TRBD2 (5 bases). Germline CDR1 is LGHNA and CDR2 is YNFKEQ. The V end lost 2 bases, the J end lost 0 bases, and 11 bases lay between the germline ends. This CDR3 region has 15 residues. CDR3 nucleotides: TGTGCCAGCAGCCAAACGACTGGGAGCTCCTACGAGCAGTACTTC. Residues: CASSQTTGSSYEQYF.

This chain uses TRBV11-2 with TRBJ2-7, with 13 bases that match TRBD2. Germline trimming cut 0 bases from V and 0 bases from J; bases unmatched to any gene: 5. This CDR3 has 18 residues. The germline V gene has CDR1 SGHAT and CDR2 FQNNGV. The CDR3 DNA reads TGTGCCAGCAGCTTAGATGGGGGACTAGCGGGAAGCTCCTACGAGCAGTACTTC. This encodes CASSLDGGLAGSSYEQYF.

About this clonotype: Mismatch with germline at one junction end may stem from a read error. The genes are TRBV6-1 and TRBJ2-5, with 12 positions matching TRBD1. This CDR3 has 14 residues. Germline-derived CDR1 and CDR2 are MNHNS and SASEGT. The CDR3 DNA sequence: TGTGCCAGCAGCCCGGGACAGGGGGCAGAGACCCGGTACTTC. Amino acids: CASSPGQGAETRYF.

This clonotype showed up just a few times. J is TRBJ1-4 and V is TRBV5-1; 8 bases map to TRBD1. The CDR3 runs to 18 residues. Germline lookup yields CDR1 SGHRS and CDR2 YFSETQ. V gave up 0 bases and J gave up 0 bases; unmatched junction bases: 7. Written as DNA, the CDR3 is TGCGCCAGCAGCTTGGAACCCGGACAGGGTGCAACTAATGAAAAACTGTTTTTT. Amino acid sequence: CASSLEPGQGATNEKLFF.

The CDR3 DNA is TGTGCCATCAGTGTGGCAGGTTTGAAAGTGACCGGGGAGCTGTTTTTT. Protein: CAISVAGLKVTGELFF. This rearrangement joins TRBV10-3 to TRBJ2-2, with no clear D. V lost 4 bases, J lost 5 bases, and 17 bases lay in between. Germline V CDR1 and CDR2: ENHRY, SYGVKD. The CDR3 sequence is 16 residues long.

This clonotype was recorded many times. V gene TRBV5-1 combines with J gene TRBJ2-5; D call uncertain. Germline CDR1 SGHRS, CDR2 YFSETQ. This CDR3 comprises 14 residues. Trimming shortened V by 1 base and J by 5 bases, and 12 bases separated the two germline ends. CDR3 amino acids: CASSLMGPAETQYF. The CDR3 DNA follows: TGCGCCAGCAGCTTGATGGGTCCGGCGGAGACCCAGTACTTC.

This clonotype was seen more than once but under ten times. The chain uses TRBV9 and TRBJ2-7; the D gene is possibly TRBD1 (6 bases). Trimming took off 2 bases at V and 5 bases at J, with 14 bases between the two ends. The germline gives CDR1 SGDLS, CDR2 YYNGEE. The CDR3 has 14 residues. CDR3 loop: CASSVSAGANEQYF. The CDR3 DNA sequence: TGTGCCAGCAGCGTTTCGGCAGGGGCCAACGAGCAGTACTTC.